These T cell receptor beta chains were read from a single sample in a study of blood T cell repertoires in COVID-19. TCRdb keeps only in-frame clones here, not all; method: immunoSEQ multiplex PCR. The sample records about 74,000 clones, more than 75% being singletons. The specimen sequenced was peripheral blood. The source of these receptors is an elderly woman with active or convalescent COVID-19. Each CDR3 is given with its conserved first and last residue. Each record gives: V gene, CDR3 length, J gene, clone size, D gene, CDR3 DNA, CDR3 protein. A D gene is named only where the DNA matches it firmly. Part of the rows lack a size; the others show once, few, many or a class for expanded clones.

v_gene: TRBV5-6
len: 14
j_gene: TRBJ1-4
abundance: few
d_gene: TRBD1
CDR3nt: TGTGCCAGCAGCCCGGCCGGGACAGCCGAAAAACTGTTTTTT
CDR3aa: CASSPAGTAEKLFF

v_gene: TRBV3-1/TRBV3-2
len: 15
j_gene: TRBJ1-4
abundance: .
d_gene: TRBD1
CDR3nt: TGTGCCAGCAGCCCACAGGGGGCAACTAATGAAAAACTGTTTTTT
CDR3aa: CASSPQGATNEKLFF

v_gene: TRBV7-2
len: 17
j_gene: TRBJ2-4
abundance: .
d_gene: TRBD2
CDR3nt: TGTGCCAGCAGCTTAGGACCCCGGGGGACTACCAAAAACATTCAGTACTTC
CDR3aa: CASSLGPRGTTKNIQYF

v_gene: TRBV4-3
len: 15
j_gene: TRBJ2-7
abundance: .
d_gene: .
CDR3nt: TGCGCCAGCAGCCAAGGGAGTAACGGTATTTACGAGCAGTACTTC
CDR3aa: CASSQGSNGIYEQYF

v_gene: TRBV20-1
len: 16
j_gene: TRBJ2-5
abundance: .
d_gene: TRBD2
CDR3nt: TGCAGTGCTAGTAAAGCTCGCGGGGGGGCCCTGGAGACCCAGTACTTC
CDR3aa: CSASKARGGALETQYF

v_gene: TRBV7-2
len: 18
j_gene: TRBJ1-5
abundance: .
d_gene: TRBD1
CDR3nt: TGTGCCAGCAGCTCGGGACAGGGTTCGTTTTTCTTAAATCAGCCCCAGCATTTT
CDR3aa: CASSSGQGSFFLNQPQHF

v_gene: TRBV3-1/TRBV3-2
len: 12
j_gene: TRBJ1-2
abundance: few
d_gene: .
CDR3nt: TGTGCCAGCAGCCAAGACGGGTATGGCTACACCTTC
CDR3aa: CASSQDGYGYTF

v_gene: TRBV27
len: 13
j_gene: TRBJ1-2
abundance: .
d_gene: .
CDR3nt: TGTGCCAGCAGTTACAGGGCTAACTATGGCTACACCTTC
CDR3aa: CASSYRANYGYTF

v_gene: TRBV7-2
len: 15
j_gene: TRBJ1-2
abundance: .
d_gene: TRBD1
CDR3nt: TGTGCCAGCAGCTTAGAGGGACAGGGGGCCTATGGCTACACCTTC
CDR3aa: CASSLEGQGAYGYTF

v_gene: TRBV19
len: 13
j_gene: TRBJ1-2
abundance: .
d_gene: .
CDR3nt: TGTGCCAGTGCCTACGGAGCTAACTATGGCTACACCTTC
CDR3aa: CASAYGANYGYTF

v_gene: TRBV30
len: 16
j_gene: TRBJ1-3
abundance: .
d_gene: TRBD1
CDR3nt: TGTGCCTGGAGCGCCCGCAGGGGGCAGACTGGAAACACCATATATTTT
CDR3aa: CAWSARRGQTGNTIYF

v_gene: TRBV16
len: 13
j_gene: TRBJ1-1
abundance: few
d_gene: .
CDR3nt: TGTGCCAGCAGCCTCCAGCGTGACTCTGAAGCTTTCTTT
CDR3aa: CASSLQRDSEAFF

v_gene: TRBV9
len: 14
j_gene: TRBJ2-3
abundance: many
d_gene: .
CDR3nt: TGTGCCAGCAGCGTAGAGTTCAGAACAGATACGCAGTATTTT
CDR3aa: CASSVEFRTDTQYF

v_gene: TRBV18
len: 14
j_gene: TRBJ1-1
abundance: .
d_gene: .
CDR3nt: TGTGCCAGCTCACTACCCGGGAAGAACACTGAAGCTTTCTTT
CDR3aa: CASSLPGKNTEAFF

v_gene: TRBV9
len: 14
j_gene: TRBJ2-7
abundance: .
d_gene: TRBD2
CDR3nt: TGTGCCAGCAGCGTCGCTAGCGGGGGTTACGAGCAGTACTTC
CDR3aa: CASSVASGGYEQYF

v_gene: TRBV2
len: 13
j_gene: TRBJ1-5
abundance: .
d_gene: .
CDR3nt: TGTGCCAGCAGTGATTGGGCGAATCAGCCCCAGCATTTT
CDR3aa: CASSDWANQPQHF

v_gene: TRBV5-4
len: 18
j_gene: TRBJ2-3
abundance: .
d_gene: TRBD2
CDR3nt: TGTGCCAGCAGCTTTGAGACTAGCGGGGGCGGCGTGGCAGATACGCAGTATTTT
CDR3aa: CASSFETSGGGVADTQYF

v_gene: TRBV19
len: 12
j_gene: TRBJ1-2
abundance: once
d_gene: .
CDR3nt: TGTGCCAGCAAGGCCCGGAGGGTTGGCTACACCTTC
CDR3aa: CASKARRVGYTF

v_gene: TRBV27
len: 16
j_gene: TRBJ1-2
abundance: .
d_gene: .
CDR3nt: TGTGCCAGCAGTTTATCTTTCGACAGCCCGTACTATGGCTACACCTTC
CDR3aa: CASSLSFDSPYYGYTF

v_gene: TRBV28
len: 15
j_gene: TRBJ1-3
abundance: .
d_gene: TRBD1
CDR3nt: TGTGCCAGCAGTTTTCAGGGGGCGGGTGGAAACACCATATATTTT
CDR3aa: CASSFQGAGGNTIYF

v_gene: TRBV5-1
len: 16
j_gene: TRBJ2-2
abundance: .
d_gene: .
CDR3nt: TGCGCCAGCAGCTTTTTGGGCGGGGCGAACACCGGGGAGCTGTTTTTT
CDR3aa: CASSFLGGANTGELFF

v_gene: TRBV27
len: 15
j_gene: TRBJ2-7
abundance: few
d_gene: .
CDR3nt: TGTGCCAGCAGTTTACGGTACGGGGGAGAGGGCGAGCAGTACTTC
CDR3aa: CASSLRYGGEGEQYF

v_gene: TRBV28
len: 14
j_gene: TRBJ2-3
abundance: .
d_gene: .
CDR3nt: TGTGCCAGCAGTTTAGACAGACTGGCAGATACGCAGTATTTT
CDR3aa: CASSLDRLADTQYF

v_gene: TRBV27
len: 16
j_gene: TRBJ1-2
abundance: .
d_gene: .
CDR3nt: TGTGCCAGCAGTCAATGGCCCGGGGGGCGCGTTTATGGCTACACCTTC
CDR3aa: CASSQWPGGRVYGYTF

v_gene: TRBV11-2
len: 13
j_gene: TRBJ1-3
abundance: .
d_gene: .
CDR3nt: TGTGCCAGCAGCATCGGACAGAGAAACACCATATATTTT
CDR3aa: CASSIGQRNTIYF

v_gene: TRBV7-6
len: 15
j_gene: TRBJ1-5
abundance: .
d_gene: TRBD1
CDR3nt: TGTGCCAGCAGCCGGGAAGACAGGGATAATCAGCCCCAGCATTTT
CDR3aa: CASSREDRDNQPQHF

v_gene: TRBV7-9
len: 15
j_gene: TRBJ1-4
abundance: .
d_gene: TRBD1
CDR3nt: TGTGCCAGCAGCTTAATGACAGGGTCAGGGGAAAAACTGTTTTTT
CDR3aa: CASSLMTGSGEKLFF

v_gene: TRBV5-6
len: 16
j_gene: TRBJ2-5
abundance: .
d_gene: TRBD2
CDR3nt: TGTGCCAGCAGCTGGAGACTAGCGGGGGGGCAAGAGACCCAGTACTTC
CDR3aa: CASSWRLAGGQETQYF

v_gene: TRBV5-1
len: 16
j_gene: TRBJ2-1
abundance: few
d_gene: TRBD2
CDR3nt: TGCGCCAGCAGCTTGTTGCCGGGGGGGTCCCACAATGAGCAGTTCTTC
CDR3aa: CASSLLPGGSHNEQFF

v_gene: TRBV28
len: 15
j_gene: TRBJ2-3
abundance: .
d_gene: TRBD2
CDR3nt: TGTGCCAGCAGTCCCGTCGGGGGGGGCACCGATACGCAGTATTTT
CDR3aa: CASSPVGGGTDTQYF

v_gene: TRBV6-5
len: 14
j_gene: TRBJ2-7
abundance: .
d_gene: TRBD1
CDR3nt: TGTGCCAGCGTAAGGGACAGGGGGAGCTACGAGCAGTACTTC
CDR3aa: CASVRDRGSYEQYF

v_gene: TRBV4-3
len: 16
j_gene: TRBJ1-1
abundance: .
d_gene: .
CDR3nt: TGCGCCAGCAGCCAAGATCTAAAGGGGAGGGACACTGAAGCTTTCTTT
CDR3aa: CASSQDLKGRDTEAFF

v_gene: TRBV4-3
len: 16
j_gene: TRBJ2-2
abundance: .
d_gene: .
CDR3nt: TGCGCCAGCAGTCTAGTCAGGGGGGCGAACACCGGGGAGCTGTTTTTT
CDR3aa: CASSLVRGANTGELFF

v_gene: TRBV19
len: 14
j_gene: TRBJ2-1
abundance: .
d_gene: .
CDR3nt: TGTGCCAGTAGTCCGGGGCGGGGTAACAATGAGCAGTTCTTC
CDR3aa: CASSPGRGNNEQFF

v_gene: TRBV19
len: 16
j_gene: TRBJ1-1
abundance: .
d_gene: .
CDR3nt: TGTGCCAGTAGTATTTATTCGGGTAGCGGGGACACTGAAGCTTTCTTT
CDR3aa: CASSIYSGSGDTEAFF

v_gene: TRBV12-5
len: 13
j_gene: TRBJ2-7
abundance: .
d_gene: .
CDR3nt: TGTGCTAGTGGTTTCGGGGGTTCCTACGAGCAGTACTTC
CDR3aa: CASGFGGSYEQYF

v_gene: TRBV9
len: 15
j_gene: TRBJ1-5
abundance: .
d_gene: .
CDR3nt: TGTGCCAGCAGCGTAGGGGCAGTTAGCAATCAGCCCCAGCATTTT
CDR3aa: CASSVGAVSNQPQHF

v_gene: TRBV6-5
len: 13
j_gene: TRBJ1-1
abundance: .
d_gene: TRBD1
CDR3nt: TGTGCCAGCAGAAACGACAGGGGCACTGAAGCTTTCTTT
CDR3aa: CASRNDRGTEAFF

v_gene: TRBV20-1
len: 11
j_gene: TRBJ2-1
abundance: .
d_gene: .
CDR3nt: TGCAGTGCTAGAGTTACGAGCCCCCAGTTCTTC
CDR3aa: CSARVTSPQFF

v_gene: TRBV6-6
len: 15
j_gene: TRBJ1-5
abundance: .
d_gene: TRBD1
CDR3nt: TGTGCCAGCACCCACCCGGGACAGGGTTATCAGCCCCAGCATTTT
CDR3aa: CASTHPGQGYQPQHF

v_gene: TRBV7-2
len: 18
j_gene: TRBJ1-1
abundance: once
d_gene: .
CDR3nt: TGTGCCAGCAGCTTCACAATTATGGGGCCCGGAGAGGACACTGAAGCTTTCTTT
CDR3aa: CASSFTIMGPGEDTEAFF

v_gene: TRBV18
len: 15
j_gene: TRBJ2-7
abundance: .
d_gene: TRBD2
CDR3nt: TGTGCCAGCTCACCACCCGGGGGGGCCGAAGCCGAGCAGTACTTC
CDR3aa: CASSPPGGAEAEQYF

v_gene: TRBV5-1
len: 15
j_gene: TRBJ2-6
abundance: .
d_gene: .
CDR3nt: TGCGCCAGCAGCTTGGCGGGGACTGGGGCCAACGTCCTGACTTTC
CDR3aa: CASSLAGTGANVLTF